Listed below are T cell receptor beta chains from one sample, sequenced in a study of blood T cell repertoires in COVID-19. Measured with immunoSEQ multiplex PCR; TCRdb has only the in-frame clones, and not every one. The table has 300,000 to 350,000 clones, over 80% seen once. The sample comprised peripheral blood. The receptors were sampled from a woman between 45 and 65 years old with COVID-19, enrolled during active disease. Each CDR3 is given with its conserved first and last residue. D genes are given only for firm matches. Size values are once, few and many counts, or a class for expanded clones, and some rows have none.

d_call: .
j_call: TRBJ2-1
clone_size: .
v_call: TRBV11-3
cdr3_nt: TGTGCCAGCAGCTTAGAGTGGGCCAGGAACAATGAGCAGTTCTTC
cdr3_aa: CASSLEWARNNEQFF

d_call: .
j_call: TRBJ2-5
clone_size: once
v_call: TRBV19
cdr3_nt: TGTGCCAGTAGTACAGGGGCCTTGGGGGAGACCCAGTACTTC
cdr3_aa: CASSTGALGETQYF

d_call: TRBD1
j_call: TRBJ2-5
clone_size: .
v_call: TRBV5-1
cdr3_nt: TGCGCCAGCAGCGGAGGAACCGGGACAGGGAGACAAGAGACCCAGTACTTC
cdr3_aa: CASSGGTGTGRQETQYF

d_call: .
j_call: TRBJ2-7
clone_size: .
v_call: TRBV2
cdr3_nt: TGTGCCAGCAGTGTACAGACCTACGAGCAGTACTTC
cdr3_aa: CASSVQTYEQYF

d_call: .
j_call: TRBJ2-5
clone_size: .
v_call: TRBV19
cdr3_nt: TGTGCCAGTAGCCAAGGACTGTCGTTACAAGAGACCCAGTACTTC
cdr3_aa: CASSQGLSLQETQYF

d_call: TRBD1
j_call: TRBJ2-5
clone_size: .
v_call: TRBV2
cdr3_nt: TGTGCCAGCAGTATAACGACAGGGGGCGAACAGACCCAGTACTTC
cdr3_aa: CASSITTGGEQTQYF

d_call: .
j_call: TRBJ2-7
clone_size: .
v_call: TRBV6-1
cdr3_nt: TGTGCCAGCAGTGAAGTCTCTTCAGGGACCTACGAGCAGTACTTC
cdr3_aa: CASSEVSSGTYEQYF

d_call: .
j_call: TRBJ1-3
clone_size: .
v_call: TRBV5-1
cdr3_nt: TGCGCCAGCAGTCCGCGAGGGGGGGCGGCTGGAAACACCATATATTTT
cdr3_aa: CASSPRGGAAGNTIYF

d_call: .
j_call: TRBJ2-3
clone_size: .
v_call: TRBV30
cdr3_nt: TGTGCCTGGAGTCGCCTAGGGCCGGAGGGCACAGATACGCAGTATTTT
cdr3_aa: CAWSRLGPEGTDTQYF

d_call: TRBD2
j_call: TRBJ2-7
clone_size: .
v_call: TRBV5-1
cdr3_nt: TGCGCCAGCAGCTTATTCCCGGGACTAGCGGGAGTCTCCAGGCCCTACGAGCAGTACTTC
cdr3_aa: CASSLFPGLAGVSRPYEQYF

d_call: .
j_call: TRBJ2-7
clone_size: .
v_call: TRBV11-3
cdr3_nt: TGTGCCAGCGAGGTAGGGGCGGGATACGAGCAGTACTTC
cdr3_aa: CASEVGAGYEQYF

d_call: TRBD2
j_call: TRBJ2-5
clone_size: .
v_call: TRBV18
cdr3_nt: TGTGCCAGCTCACCACAACTAGCGGGAGGGCAAGAGACCCAGTACTTC
cdr3_aa: CASSPQLAGGQETQYF

d_call: .
j_call: TRBJ2-6
clone_size: .
v_call: TRBV5-4
cdr3_nt: TGTGCCAGCAGAATAACAGGGTCTGGGGCCAACGTCCTGACTTTC
cdr3_aa: CASRITGSGANVLTF

d_call: .
j_call: TRBJ1-5
clone_size: .
v_call: TRBV6-5
cdr3_nt: TGTGCCAGCAGTAAGACAAACAATCAGCCCCAGCATTTT
cdr3_aa: CASSKTNNQPQHF

d_call: TRBD2
j_call: TRBJ2-5
clone_size: .
v_call: TRBV12-5
cdr3_nt: TGTGCTAGTGCAGCGGGAAGGATCCCACAAGAGACCCAGTACTTC
cdr3_aa: CASAAGRIPQETQYF

d_call: .
j_call: TRBJ2-2
clone_size: .
v_call: TRBV5-1
cdr3_nt: TGCGCCAGCAGCTCTCAGGGGTATGCGAACACCGGGGAGCTGTTTTTT
cdr3_aa: CASSSQGYANTGELFF

d_call: .
j_call: TRBJ2-7
clone_size: .
v_call: TRBV20-1
cdr3_nt: TGCAGTGCTACCTACAGGGACGAGCAGTACTTC
cdr3_aa: CSATYRDEQYF

d_call: .
j_call: TRBJ2-5
clone_size: few
v_call: TRBV5-1
cdr3_nt: TGCGCCAGCAGCCTTTGGGCAGGGCAAGAGACCCAGTACTTC
cdr3_aa: CASSLWAGQETQYF

d_call: .
j_call: TRBJ2-1
clone_size: few
v_call: TRBV11-2
cdr3_nt: TGTGCCAGCAGCCCCGGGACAAGTGCCTACAATGAGCAGTTCTTC
cdr3_aa: CASSPGTSAYNEQFF

d_call: .
j_call: TRBJ2-5
clone_size: .
v_call: TRBV18
cdr3_nt: TGTGCCAGCTCACCCCGAGAGACCCAGTACTTC
cdr3_aa: CASSPRETQYF

d_call: TRBD1
j_call: TRBJ2-7
clone_size: .
v_call: TRBV5-1
cdr3_nt: TGCGCCAGCCTGCCCGGGACAGGAGGCTCCGAGCAGTACTTC
cdr3_aa: CASLPGTGGSEQYF

d_call: .
j_call: TRBJ1-1
clone_size: few
v_call: TRBV6-5
cdr3_nt: TGTGCCAGCAGTCCGTCCAGGGAAGCTTTCTTT
cdr3_aa: CASSPSREAFF

d_call: TRBD1
j_call: TRBJ1-5
clone_size: .
v_call: TRBV18
cdr3_nt: TGTGCCAGCTCACCGAGACAGGGACCCGATCAGCCCCAGCATTTT
cdr3_aa: CASSPRQGPDQPQHF

d_call: .
j_call: TRBJ2-1
clone_size: .
v_call: TRBV19
cdr3_nt: TGTGCCAGTAAACGCGAGGGTCGACACAATGAGCAGTTCTTC
cdr3_aa: CASKREGRHNEQFF

d_call: TRBD2
j_call: TRBJ2-2
clone_size: .
v_call: TRBV5-4
cdr3_nt: TGTGCCAGCAGAATCGGACTAGCAACCGGGGAGCTGTTTTTT
cdr3_aa: CASRIGLATGELFF

d_call: .
j_call: TRBJ2-7
clone_size: .
v_call: TRBV6-5
cdr3_nt: TGTGCCAGCAGTAGGGGAGGCGAAGGGAAATACGAGCAGTACTTC
cdr3_aa: CASSRGGEGKYEQYF

d_call: .
j_call: TRBJ1-5
clone_size: .
v_call: TRBV28
cdr3_nt: TGTGCCAGCAGTTTACTCCTCAATCAGCCCCAGCATTTT
cdr3_aa: CASSLLLNQPQHF

d_call: .
j_call: TRBJ1-3
clone_size: .
v_call: TRBV5-1
cdr3_nt: TGCGCCAGCAGCTTGTGGCAGGCCGTCTCTGGAAACACCATATATTTT
cdr3_aa: CASSLWQAVSGNTIYF

d_call: TRBD1
j_call: TRBJ1-1
clone_size: .
v_call: TRBV11-2
cdr3_nt: TGTGCCAGCAGCCCACGGACAGGGATCGCTGAAGCTTTCTTT
cdr3_aa: CASSPRTGIAEAFF

d_call: .
j_call: TRBJ1-1
clone_size: few
v_call: TRBV14
cdr3_nt: TGTGCCAGCAGCCTCGTCAGAGGCACTGAAGCTTTCTTT
cdr3_aa: CASSLVRGTEAFF

d_call: .
j_call: TRBJ2-1
clone_size: .
v_call: TRBV7-9
cdr3_nt: TGTGCCAGCAGCCCGGGGCGGGGAGACTCCTACAATGAGCAGTTCTTC
cdr3_aa: CASSPGRGDSYNEQFF

d_call: TRBD1
j_call: TRBJ2-2
clone_size: once
v_call: TRBV27
cdr3_nt: TGTGCCAGCAGTTTCCGGGAAGGGGGCGGCGCTACGAACACCGGGGAGCTGTTTTTT
cdr3_aa: CASSFREGGGATNTGELFF

d_call: .
j_call: TRBJ2-5
clone_size: .
v_call: TRBV11-2
cdr3_nt: TGTGCCAGCAGCCCGGAAGAGACCCAGTACTTC
cdr3_aa: CASSPEETQYF

d_call: TRBD2
j_call: TRBJ2-1
clone_size: .
v_call: TRBV6-5
cdr3_nt: TGTGCCAGCAGCTCCAGCGGGAGACTTTACAATGAGCAGTTCTTC
cdr3_aa: CASSSSGRLYNEQFF

d_call: .
j_call: TRBJ1-1
clone_size: .
v_call: TRBV5-4
cdr3_nt: TGTGCCAGCAGCCGGGACACTGAAGCTTTCTTT
cdr3_aa: CASSRDTEAFF

d_call: TRBD1
j_call: TRBJ1-2
clone_size: .
v_call: TRBV5-5
cdr3_nt: TGTGCCAGCAGCTTGAAGGGGCCAGGGGGCGCGGGAGGCTACACCTTC
cdr3_aa: CASSLKGPGGAGGYTF

d_call: .
j_call: TRBJ1-2
clone_size: .
v_call: TRBV10-3
cdr3_nt: TGTGCCATCAGTGGAGAAGCGGGGGGCCGGAATGGCTACACCTTC
cdr3_aa: CAISGEAGGRNGYTF

d_call: .
j_call: TRBJ1-5
clone_size: .
v_call: TRBV30
cdr3_nt: TGTGCCTGGAGGTCTGACAAAGGAAATCAGCCCCAGCATTTT
cdr3_aa: CAWRSDKGNQPQHF

d_call: .
j_call: TRBJ1-1
clone_size: .
v_call: TRBV7-7
cdr3_nt: TGTGCTAGCAGCCGATCCGGGAGGGTGGGCACTGAAGCTTTCTTT
cdr3_aa: CASSRSGRVGTEAFF

d_call: TRBD2
j_call: TRBJ2-5
clone_size: many
v_call: TRBV6-5
cdr3_nt: TGTGCCAGCAGTCCTAGCGGGAGGGTTGAGACCCAGTACTTC
cdr3_aa: CASSPSGRVETQYF

d_call: .
j_call: TRBJ1-6
clone_size: few
v_call: TRBV9
cdr3_nt: TGTGCCAGCAGCGTAGGGGCAGGACCCCTCCACTTT
cdr3_aa: CASSVGAGPLHF

d_call: .
j_call: TRBJ2-3
clone_size: once
v_call: TRBV11-3
cdr3_nt: TGTGCCAGCAGCCCCCGGGGGACTAGCACAGATACGCAGTATTTT
cdr3_aa: CASSPRGTSTDTQYF

d_call: .
j_call: TRBJ1-4
clone_size: .
v_call: TRBV30
cdr3_nt: TGTGCCTGGCAACGGGACAACCTAGAAAAACTGTTTTTT
cdr3_aa: CAWQRDNLEKLFF